The entry that follows covers one T cell receptor beta chain sequence. This specimen belongs to a study of blood T cell repertoires in COVID-19. At the level of the study: Samples of COVID-19 (acute and convalescent) were obtained from the United States, Italy and Spain. The analysed material was cDNA or gDNA that came from T cells, B-cell-depleted T cells, or PBMCs.

In the authors' methods: Amplification with reference gene primers provided the estimates of nucleated cell counts. The assay was immunoSEQ multiplex PCR, and TCRdb's table has in-frame clones only and misses some. Clone size and the V and J calls come from that table; the DNA yielded D and trimming. The table has under 200,000 clones, 60% to 85% seen once. While infection was still active, Seattle patients were enrolled and then followed longitudinally. Deletions cut 4 bases from V and 3 bases from J, with 18 bases between. This CDR3 comprises 16 residues. Germline-derived CDR1 and CDR2 are SGHRS and YFSETQ.

This TCR came from a woman aged 60-75 years with COVID-19, enrolled during active disease. The sample comprised peripheral blood. The V call is TRBV5-1, the J call TRBJ2-3; the D gene is possibly TRBD2 (5 bases). CDR3 residues: CASSPEGEGSTDTQYF. In DNA form, the CDR3 reads TGCGCCAGCAGCCCCGAAGGAGAGGGCTCGACAGATACGCAGTATTTT.